Following are 5 T cell receptor beta chains from one sample sequenced in a study of blood T cell repertoires in COVID-19. Libraries were prepared by immunoSEQ multiplex PCR; TCRdb keeps only in-frame clonotypes and omits some of them. Of 450,000 to 500,000 clones listed, 87% are singletons. The source material was PBMCs or T cells enriched from blood (not recorded which). These receptors were collected from a woman aged 18 to 35 who had recovered from COVID-19.

This chain joins TRBV5-4 and TRBJ2-3; 8 nucleotides line up with TRBD2. The trim removed 1 base at V and 6 bases at J, leaving 16 bases unmatched. The germline gives CDR1 SGHNT, CDR2 YYREEE (reference sequence). CDR3 length equals 18 residues. The CDR3 here is CASSLSVTSGVPGDTQYF. The CDR3 DNA is TGTGCCAGCAGCTTGTCTGTTACTAGCGGAGTCCCTGGGGATACGCAGTATTTT.

J is TRBJ2-1 and V is TRBV3-1 (or the pseudogene TRBV3-2); tentatively, D is TRBD1 (6 bases). This CDR3 region has 15 residues. The ends were cut back, 3 bases at V and 2 bases at J, with 11 bases in the middle. Germline CDR1 and CDR2: LGHDT and YNNKEL (reference sequence). As DNA, the CDR3 is TGTGCCAGCAGCCATAAGGGGGTAGCCTACAATGAGCAGTTCTTC. This encodes CASSHKGVAYNEQFF.

This chain connects TRBV2 to TRBJ1-4; no definite D call. Germline V gene sequence: CDR1 SNHLY, CDR2 FYNNEI. The CDR3 covers 14 residues. V dropped 3 bases and J dropped 4 bases, with 9 bases sitting between them. DNA for the CDR3: TGTGCCAGCAGTGACCGAGGAGATAATGAAAAACTGTTTTTT. Protein product: CASSDRGDNEKLFF.

This chain connects TRBV5-1 to TRBJ1-1; the D gene is possibly TRBD1 (5 bases). Germline V lookup: CDR1 SGHRS, CDR2 YFSETQ. V lost 7 bases and J lost 4, with 20 bases in between. The CDR3 extends over 15 amino acids. The CDR3 region is CASGPDNPGVTEAFF. The CDR3 nucleotides read TGCGCCAGCGGGCCGGACAACCCTGGAGTCACTGAAGCTTTCTTT.

V and J are TRBV19 and TRBJ1-2; 9 bases agree with TRBD1. The CDR3 contains 15 residues. J gave up 2 bases and V 5 bases, and 6 bases lay outside the gene matches. Per germline, CDR1 LNHDA and CDR2 SQIVND (reference sequence). CDR3: CASSPRTGDNYGYTF. The CDR3 nucleotides are TGTGCCAGTAGTCCTCGGACAGGGGACAACTATGGCTACACCTTC.